Presented here are 27 T cell receptor beta chains from one specimen sequenced in a study of OX40 agonist ivuxolimab in advanced cancers. The repertoire was sequenced with immunoSEQ multiplex PCR; TCRdb's copy has only in-frame clones and lacks some. The table lists approximately 83,000 clones, 65% to 85% of them singletons. Sequenced here: CD4+ or CD8+ T cells sorted from blood, sampled in a trial of the OX40 agonist ivuxolimab. These receptors were collected from an adult with an advanced solid tumor such as melanoma, head and neck, liver or kidney cancer.

The rearrangement joins TRBV6-6 to TRBJ1-2; no reliable D call. This CDR3 is built from 13 residues. Germline assignment: CDR1 MNHNY and CDR2 SVGAGI (reference sequence). Trimming took off 0 bases at V and 7 bases at J, with 9 bases between the two ends. The CDR3 DNA reads as TGTGCCAGCAGTTACTCGAACGGGGTTGGCTACACCTTC. It codes for CASSYSNGVGYTF.

V and J are TRBV29-1 and TRBJ1-1; D gene ambiguous. Germline CDR1 and CDR2: SQVTM and ANQGSEA. There are 11 residues in the CDR3. Trimming cost V 4 bases and J 1 base, with 4 bases left between them. CDR3 in DNA: TGCAGCGTTGCTGAGAACACTGAAGCTTTCTTT. Amino acid sequence: CSVAENTEAFF.

The chain couples TRBV5-1 to TRBJ1-4; D gene uncertain. With 5 bases removed from V and 0 bases from J, the gap between germline ends came to 8 bases. The CDR3 totals 14 residues. Germline CDR1 and CDR2: SGHRS and YFSETQ. As DNA, the CDR3 is TGCGCCAGCAGGGGAGGGACAACTAATGAAAAACTGTTTTTT. Protein sequence: CASRGGTTNEKLFF.

This clone occurred once. This chain links TRBV5-1 with TRBJ1-2; TRBD1 aligns across 7 bases. The CDR3 extends over 14 amino acids. The ends lost 0 bases at V and 4 bases at J; junction bases unmatched: 3. Per the germline V gene, CDR1 is SGHRS and CDR2 is YFSETQ. CDR3 DNA sequence: TGCGCCAGCAGCTTGGCGGACAGGCGCTATGGCTACACCTTC. It specifies CASSLADRRYGYTF.

The gene calls are TRBV6-5 and TRBJ2-2, with no clear D. The V gene's germline CDR1 is MNHEY and CDR2 SVGAGI. The CDR3 sequence is 15 residues long. Trimming removed 1 base at V and 0 bases at J, with 6 bases between. CDR3 sequence reads: CASSYYGPNTGELFF. CDR3 DNA sequence: TGTGCCAGCAGTTACTACGGGCCGAACACCGGGGAGCTGTTTTTT.

The rearrangement uses TRBV5-1 and TRBJ2-3, with 11 bases fitting TRBD2. CDR1 SGHRS and CDR2 YFSETQ come from the germline V gene. The CDR3 is made up of 17 amino acids. V shed 0 bases, J shed 2 bases, and the junction held 5 bases outside the gene matches. Here the CDR3 DNA reads TGCGCCAGCAGCTTGGCGCTAGCGGGAGGCCTCACAGATACGCAGTATTTT. It codes for CASSLALAGGLTDTQYF.

The chain uses TRBV6-6 and TRBJ1-6; weak D call: TRBD1 (6 bases). CDR1 MNHNY and CDR2 SVGAGI come from the germline V gene (reference sequence). The V end lost 7 bases, the J end lost 9 bases, and 19 bases lay between the germline ends. The CDR3 spans 15 residues. The CDR3 spells CASIDRPRVGSPLHF. In DNA, the CDR3 is TGTGCCAGCATAGACAGGCCACGGGTGGGTTCACCCCTCCACTTT.

The rearrangement joins TRBV7-8 to TRBJ1-4; the D gene is possibly TRBD1 (6 bases). This CDR3 is 16 amino acids long. The V gene's germline CDR1 is SGHVS and CDR2 FQNEAQ. V was clipped by 3 bases and J by 7 bases, with 18 bases between them. The CDR3 sequence: CASSFFSSGDREKLFF. The CDR3 coding sequence is TGTGCCAGCAGCTTCTTCAGTTCAGGGGACCGTGAAAAACTGTTTTTT.

V is TRBV18 and J is TRBJ1-5; 8 bases fit TRBD1. V was clipped by 3 bases and J by 2 bases; unmatched bases: 3. The CDR3 runs to 15 residues. Germline V lookup: CDR1 KGHSH, CDR2 LQKENI. The DNA for the CDR3 is TGTGCCAGCTCACCCTCGACAGGGGGCAATCAGCCCCAGCATTTT. Its translation: CASSPSTGGNQPQHF.

The chain uses TRBV2 and TRBJ1-1; no clear D gene. The V gene's germline CDR1 is SNHLY and CDR2 FYNNEI. The CDR3 runs to 13 residues. V was pared by 4 bases and J by 1 base, with 7 bases between. This CDR3 is CASSVQTNTEAFF. In nucleotides, the CDR3 is TGTGCCAGCAGTGTGCAGACGAACACTGAAGCTTTCTTT.

The sample holds one count of this clone. The chain is built from TRBV5-8 and TRBJ1-1; 9 positions agree with TRBD1. Germline V gene sequence: CDR1 SGHTS, CDR2 YDEGEE. This CDR3 has 14 amino acids. Trimming at V came to 4 bases and at J to 11 bases, leaving 12 bases not matched to a gene. The CDR3 DNA sequence: TGTGCCAGCAGCGCGTGGACAGGGGATGGCTCGGCTTTCTTT. Its protein product is CASSAWTGDGSAFF. The whole variable domain, remainder taken from reference TRBV5-8 and TRBJ1-1, is EAGVTQSPTHLIKTRGQQATLRCSPISGHTSVYWYQQALGLGLQFLLWYDEGEERNRGNFPPRFSGRQFPNYSSELNVNALELEDSALYLCASSAWTGDGSAFFGQGTRLTVV.

This clone was seen a handful of times. The gene calls are TRBV19 and TRBJ2-7, with 8 bases identical to TRBD2. Losses at the gene ends were 7 bases for V and 3 bases for J; bases not matched to a gene: 8. Germline lookup yields CDR1 LNHDA and CDR2 SQIVND (reference sequence). CDR3 size: 14 residues. This CDR3 is CASTSTSGGYEQYF. The DNA of the CDR3 is TGTGCCAGTACCTCCACTAGCGGAGGCTACGAGCAGTACTTC.

The chain links TRBV6-6 to TRBJ1-6; 7 positions agree with TRBD1. In germline, CDR1 is MNHNY, CDR2 SVGAGI (reference sequence). The CDR3 extends over 13 amino acids. The trim removed 10 bases at V and 2 bases at J, leaving 2 bases unmatched. Here the CDR3 reads CAIGTAYNSPLHF. The CDR3 DNA reads as TGTGCCATAGGGACAGCCTATAATTCACCCCTCCACTTT.

In this sample, this clone turned up a few times. This chain uses TRBV7-2 with TRBJ2-7; a weak D match, TRBD2 (6 bases). The CDR3 is 14 residues long. Between the trimmed V and J ends, which lost 4 bases and 7 bases, there was a span of 17 bases. Germline loops: CDR1 SGHTA, CDR2 FQGNSA. The CDR3 sequence is CASSSSWEAGEQYF. The CDR3 nucleotides read TGTGCCAGCAGCTCATCTTGGGAGGCAGGGGAGCAGTACTTC.

The V call is TRBV27, the J call TRBJ1-1; D is perhaps TRBD1 (5 bases). This CDR3 has 14 residues. Germline values: CDR1 MNHEY, CDR2 SMNVEV (reference sequence). V lost 10 bases and J 2 bases, leaving 17 bases between the germline ends. The CDR3 sequence: CATTVGAGNTEAFF. The CDR3 DNA reads TGTGCCACCACCGTCGGGGCGGGCAACACTGAAGCTTTCTTT.

Note on this clone: Different DNA sequences within this sample yield the same CDR3. V is TRBV7-2 and J is TRBJ2-1, with TRBD1 matching over 7 bases. Trimming at V came to 6 bases and at J to 0 bases, leaving 5 bases not matched to a gene. This CDR3 contains 15 residues. In germline, CDR1 is SGHTA, CDR2 FQGNSA. The CDR3 sequence is CASRLTGSSYNEQFF. CDR3 DNA sequence: TGTGCCAGCAGGTTGACAGGGAGCTCCTACAATGAGCAGTTCTTC.

This clone was recorded only once. The chain is built from TRBV4-2 and TRBJ1-6; perhaps TRBD1 as D (5 bases). The V and J ends lost 6 bases and 7 bases respectively, with 16 bases between them. The CDR3 sequence is 15 residues long. CDR1 and CDR2 (germline): LGHNA, YNFKEQ. The CDR3 here is CASSEKETVNSPLHF. Here the CDR3 DNA reads TGTGCCAGCAGTGAAAAGGAGACAGTAAATTCACCCCTCCACTTT.

The chain is built from TRBV5-1 and TRBJ2-7; 9 nucleotides line up with TRBD1. Germline V lookup: CDR1 SGHRS, CDR2 YFSETQ. Trimming removed 1 base from V and 6 bases from J; junction bases left unmatched: 8. The CDR3 is 15 amino acids. For the CDR3, the DNA is TGCGCCAGCAGCTTGACCGGGACAGGGCCACGCGAGCAGTACTTC. It yields the protein CASSLTGTGPREQYF.

This clone occurred a few times. The J gene is TRBJ2-3, the V gene TRBV5-1; 10 positions agree with TRBD2. The CDR3 is 17 residues long. Trimming cost V 1 base and J 5 bases; bases outside gene matches: 10. From germline, CDR1 is SGHRS and CDR2 YFSETQ. CDR3 protein: CASSLSSGGVSGDTQYF. The CDR3 coding sequence is TGCGCCAGCAGCTTGTCCAGCGGGGGGGTTTCTGGAGATACGCAGTATTTT.

This clone was found a few times. V is TRBV5-6 and J is TRBJ2-7; D is tentatively TRBD1 or TRBD2 (5 bases each). The V gene lost 1 base and the J gene lost 0 bases, with 11 bases spanning the gap. Looked up from germline, CDR1 is SGHDT and CDR2 is YYEEEE. The CDR3 is made up of 15 amino acids. The CDR3 bases are TGTGCCAGCAGCTTGTGGACAACTAGCTCCTACGAGCAGTACTTC. As protein: CASSLWTTSSYEQYF.

This chain uses TRBV4-2 with TRBJ2-7; 7 bases align to TRBD2. V shed 5 bases and J 6 bases; nucleotides not matched to a gene: 10. There are 14 residues in the CDR3. CDR1 and CDR2 (germline): LGHNA, YNFKEQ. The CDR3 reads CASSGWGGVAEQYF. CDR3 DNA: TGTGCCAGCAGCGGATGGGGGGGAGTTGCCGAGCAGTACTTC.

V is TRBV18 and J is TRBJ2-2; 11 bases are shared with TRBD2. V gave up 1 base and J gave up 0 bases; unmatched junction bases: 1. The CDR3 contains 17 residues. CDR1 and CDR2 from the germline V gene are KGHSH and LQKENI. CDR3: CASSPLAGGPNTGELFF. The CDR3 nucleotides read TGTGCCAGCTCACCACTAGCGGGAGGGCCGAACACCGGGGAGCTGTTTTTT.

The V gene is TRBV19, the J gene TRBJ2-1; D might be TRBD2 (7 bases). V lost 8 bases, J lost 2 bases, and 16 bases lay in between. The germline gives CDR1 LNHDA, CDR2 SQIVND (reference sequence). This CDR3 comprises 15 residues. The CDR3 DNA reads as TGTGCCAGTGGGGGCGGGGGCCTCACCTACAATGAGCAGTTCTTC. Translation gives CASGGGGLTYNEQFF.

V and J are TRBV5-5 and TRBJ1-5; possibly TRBD1 for D (5 bases). Trimming removed 3 bases at V and 1 base at J, with 8 bases between. Looked up from germline, CDR1 is SGHKS and CDR2 is YYEKEE (reference sequence). The CDR3 contains 14 residues. The CDR3 nucleotides are TGTGCCAGCAGCTCCCGGGACAGCAATCAGCCCCAGCATTTT. It specifies CASSSRDSNQPQHF.

This chain connects TRBV9 to TRBJ1-2, with a weak D call TRBD1 (6 bases). With 3 bases removed from V and 4 bases from J, the gap between germline ends came to 13 bases. The CDR3 consists of 14 residues. CDR1 and CDR2 from the germline V gene are SGDLS and YYNGEE. The CDR3 bases are TGTGCCAGCAGCGCCCACCCGACAGGCTATGGCTACACCTTC. It codes for CASSAHPTGYGYTF.

The chain has TRBV7-2 and TRBJ2-2; D is perhaps TRBD2 (6 bases). The CDR3 covers 14 residues. Germline V gene data show CDR1 as SGHTA and CDR2 as FQGNSA. Trimming removed 3 bases at V and 3 bases at J, with 8 bases between. The CDR3 bases are TGTGCCAGCAGCTTCGGGGGATACACCGGGGAGCTGTTTTTT. Translating it yields CASSFGGYTGELFF.

This chain links TRBV5-1 with TRBJ2-1; 7 bases match TRBD1. The CDR3 loop spans 15 amino acids. CDR1 is SGHRS and CDR2 is YFSETQ in the germline V gene. Germline trimming cut 0 bases from V and 2 bases from J; bases unmatched to any gene: 2. The CDR3 protein is CASSLEGGAYNEQFF. The CDR3 DNA sequence: TGCGCCAGCAGCTTGGAAGGGGGCGCCTACAATGAGCAGTTCTTC. Full variable domain (remainder filled in from reference TRBV5-1 and TRBJ2-1): KAGVTQTPRYLIKTRGQQVTLSCSPISGHRSVSWYQQTPGQGLQFLFEYFSETQRNKGNFPGRFSGRQFSNSRSEMNVSTLELGDSALYLCASSLEGGAYNEQFFGPGTRLTVL.